This T cell receptor (beta chain) was obtained from a study of T cell responses to AZD1222 COVID-19 vaccine. Generated by immunoSEQ multiplex PCR, the TCRdb table keeps only in-frame clones and is missing some. Of 70,000 or so clones detected, 80% to 90% appear once; the ten largest clones hold about 24%. The sample here was peripheral blood, taken on day 0 of AZD1222 vaccination. This sequence was found in an adult in good health.

The CDR3: CASSFPLGNEQFF. The CDR3, as DNA: TGTGCCAGCAGTTTTCCCCTCGGAAATGAGCAGTTCTTC. The chain is built from TRBV28 and TRBJ2-1; D gene unclear. In germline, CDR1 is MDHEN, CDR2 SYDVKM. The CDR3 has 13 residues. V was shortened by 3 bases and J by 7 bases, with 10 bases between the two germline ends.